What follows is one T cell receptor beta chain and its context. Its antigen is still unknown. V was pared by 1 base and J by 4 bases, with 7 bases between. CDR1 is MGHRA and CDR2 is YSYEKL in the germline V gene. The length of the CDR3 is 13 residues. These data come from a study of T cell responses to AZD1222 COVID-19 vaccine. Overall study results and limits: Spike-specific TCR breadth and depth went up after people got two AZD1222 doses. Among AZD1222 vaccinees, only six or seven were seropositive at baseline.

Investigators merged groups given second doses at roughly 4 or roughly 12 weeks. Sequenced by immunoSEQ multiplex PCR; TCRdb stores in-frame clones only, minus some. Counted here are about 89,000 clones, approximately 91% occurring once; the ten biggest clones make up approximately 5%. The sequencing here drew on peripheral blood, taken 28 days after the second AZD1222 dose. The gene calls are TRBV4-1 and TRBJ1-1; unclear D gene. The receptor was derived from an adult who received the AZD1222 COVID-19 vaccine. This CDR3 is CASSQGSTTEAFF. DNA of the CDR3: TGCGCCAGCAGCCAAGGAAGTACCACTGAAGCTTTCTTT.